This record concerns one T cell receptor beta chain sequence. The data derive from a study of control samples from healthy donors and cancer patients. The method was immunoSEQ multiplex PCR; TCRdb's version includes in-frame clones alone and lacks a portion of them. In the table there are about 73,000 clones, 94% of which are singletons. The V end lost 1 base, the J end lost 7 bases, and 11 bases lay between the germline ends. This CDR3 comprises 13 residues. Germline loops: CDR1 LGHNA, CDR2 YNFKEQ. Sequences were obtained from blood. The chain is built from TRBV4-2 and TRBJ2-7; D ambiguous. The receptor's source is a woman aged 40 to 50 in good health. The CDR3 DNA is TGTGCCAGCAGCCAAGGGGCAGGACGAGAGCAGTACTTC. This sequence encodes CASSQGAGREQYF.